This is a list of T cell receptor beta chains from one sample in a study of cytomegalovirus exposure and HLA in healthy donors. Clones were read by immunoSEQ multiplex PCR, and TCRdb kept only the in-frame ones, dropping some. The data show around 110,000 clones, with about four fifths seen just once and around 1.5% held by the top ten. Sequencing was carried out using PBMCs. Source of these receptors: a woman aged 18-29 years in good health and CMV-seronegative. CDR3s include the opening cysteine and the closing phenylalanine or tryptophan. The D gene is left open where the match is weak. Only part of the rows carry a size: once, few, many, or a class if the clone is expanded.

clone_size d_call j_call v_call cdr3_nt cdr3_aa
. . TRBJ1-1 TRBV4-1 TGCGCCAGCAGCCAAGGGGGGGTCGGACTCACTGAAGCTTTCTTT CASSQGGVGLTEAFF
. . TRBJ2-3 TRBV30 TGTGCCTGCGCGGGGGCCCCGCAGTATTTT CACAGAPQYF
few . TRBJ1-1 TRBV30 TGTGCCCGGGAAGACTTCATGAACACTGAAGCTTTCTTT CAREDFMNTEAFF
. TRBD1 TRBJ1-4 TRBV18 TGTGCCAGCTCAGGGACAGGGCGTGAAAAACTGTTTTTT CASSGTGREKLFF
. . TRBJ1-4 TRBV30 TGTGCCTGCCTGGAGGCTCGCCGTACTAATGAAAAACTGTTTTTT CACLEARRTNEKLFF
. . TRBJ1-1 TRBV30 TGTGCCTGGATCCAGACTGAAGCTTTCTTT CAWIQTEAFF
few TRBD1 TRBJ2-6 TRBV10-2 TGCGCCAGCAGAGAGACCGGGACAGGACTCTCTGGGGCCAACGTCCTGACTTTC CASRETGTGLSGANVLTF
. TRBD1 TRBJ2-7 TRBV4-2 TGTGCCAGCAGCCACCGGGACAGTTTGAATGAGCAGTACTTC CASSHRDSLNEQYF
. TRBD2 TRBJ2-2 TRBV6-5 TGTGCCAGCAGTTACTCGGGGACTAGCGGGGAGGAGCTGTTTTTT CASSYSGTSGEELFF
. . TRBJ1-1 TRBV2 TGTGCCAGCAAGATCGGGACTTCGGATTGGGCTGAAGCTTTCTTT CASKIGTSDWAEAFF
. . TRBJ1-3 TRBV28 TGTGCCAGCACCCCCCGCAGACAAGGAAACACCATATATTTT CASTPRRQGNTIYF
. . TRBJ1-2 TRBV6-5 TGTGCCAGCACCAACCCAGGGTTTGGCTACACCTTC CASTNPGFGYTF
. . TRBJ1-1 TRBV7-8 TGTGCCAGCAGTCTCCGGGGGATCGCCTTGAACACTGAAGCTTTCTTT CASSLRGIALNTEAFF
. . TRBJ1-1 TRBV6-5 TGTGCCAGCAGTTATGCAGGGAACGGGCTTGGTGAAGCTTTCTTT CASSYAGNGLGEAFF
. . TRBJ1-2 TRBV13 TGTGCCAGCAGCTTAGGGCAGGGCCATATCTATGGCTACACCTTC CASSLGQGHIYGYTF